The source of this T cell receptor beta chain is a study of T cell repertoires in ileal Crohn's disease. Sequencing used immunoSEQ multiplex PCR; TCRdb keeps in-frame clones, though not all of them. The table lists fewer than 2,500 clones, 84% of them singletons. The origin of this receptor is an adult with Crohn's disease. The sample comprised ileal tissue.

The CDR3 sequence: CASSLEGRKGTYF. In nucleotides, the CDR3 is TGTGCCAGCAGCTTAGAGGGTCGAAAGGGAACGTACTTC. The genes are TRBV11-2 and TRBJ2-7; D is undetermined. CDR3 length equals 13 residues. Germline CDR1 SGHAT, CDR2 FQNNGV. Trimming cost V 0 bases and J 12 bases, with 15 bases left between them.